This T cell receptor (beta chain) came from a study of tumor-infiltrating lymphocytes in localized non-small cell lung cancer. The V segment lost 4 bases and the J segment 0 bases; nucleotides outside the gene matches: 3. Per germline, CDR1 SGHTA and CDR2 FQGNSA. This CDR3 is built from 14 residues. Sequenced by immunoSEQ multiplex PCR; TCRdb stores in-frame clones only, minus some. Among about 13,000 clones, about 71% were seen once, and the ten largest hold 9% to 9.5%. This clone came up a few times. The receptor comes from a human donor with non-small cell lung cancer. V usage is TRBV7-2 and J usage is TRBJ2-7, with 7 bases aligning to TRBD2. The sample was lung tumor tissue. CDR3 nucleotide sequence: TGTGCCAGCAGCTCAGGACTAGACTCCTACGAGCAGTACTTC. This gives the protein CASSSGLDSYEQYF.